A selection of T cell receptor beta chains follows, all from one sample in a study of T cell repertoires in cytomegalovirus infection. No antigen has been identified for these receptors. TCRdb reprocessed the reads with MiXCR, giving one entry per CDR3 protein. Seen here are approximately 990,000 distinct CDR3 sequences, about 33% observed once, and the top ten hold 13%. This sample comprised cultured CD8+ T cells from PBMCs, obtained from culture after CMV antigen stimulation. The source is a human donor in good health (CMV status not recorded). Some clones in this sample may be carry-over from other donors' samples. CDR3s include the opening cysteine and the closing phenylalanine or tryptophan. The D gene is left open where the match is weak. Part of the rows lack a size; the others show once, few, many or a class for expanded clones.

V,size,D,J,CDR3,DNA
TRBV6-5,many,-,TRBJ1-4,CASTALGEGNEKLFF,TGTGCCAGCACCGCTCTGGGGGAGGGTAATGAAAAACTGTTTTTT
TRBV9,many,-,TRBJ2-1,CASSVDGSLDNEQFF,TGTGCCAGCAGCGTAGACGGGTCGCTTGACAATGAGCAGTTCTTC
TRBV6-2/TRBV6-3,few,-,TRBJ1-4,CASSYSSQASNEKLFF,TGTGCCAGCAGTTACTCGAGTCAGGCGAGTAATGAAAAACTGTTTTTT
TRBV6-1,few,-,TRBJ1-5,CASSGRQGNQPQHF,TGTGCCAGCAGTGGGAGACAGGGCAATCAGCCCCAGCATTTT
TRBV7-9,-,-,TRBJ1-5,CASTLPSRGDNQPQHF,TGTGCCAGCACCCTCCCCAGCAGGGGTGACAATCAGCCCCAGCATTTT
TRBV7-9,-,-,TRBJ1-2,CASSLESRQVNYGYTF,TGTGCCAGCAGCTTAGAGTCCCGACAGGTTAACTATGGCTACACCTTC
TRBV19,-,-,TRBJ2-6,CASSMGTVDSGANVLTF,TGTGCCAGTAGTATGGGGACGGTTGACTCTGGGGCCAACGTCCTGACTTTC
TRBV7-2,few,-,TRBJ2-2,CASSLNRVGNTGELFF,TGTGCCAGCAGCCTCAACAGGGTAGGGAACACCGGGGAGCTGTTTTTT
TRBV13,few,TRBD1,TRBJ1-5,CASSARRHRGPDQPQHF,TGTGCCAGCAGCGCCCGACGACACAGGGGGCCAGATCAGCCCCAGCATTTT
TRBV6-2/TRBV6-3,-,-,TRBJ2-3,CATRPGTDTQYF,TGTGCTACCCGACCAGGCACAGATACGCAGTATTTT
TRBV7-6,many,-,TRBJ1-6,CASSPLGNSPLHF,TGTGCCAGCAGCCCACTGGGCAATTCACCCCTCCACTTT
TRBV7-6,-,-,TRBJ1-1,CASSSKGTLNTEAFF,TGTGCCAGCAGCTCCAAAGGGACCTTGAACACTGAAGCTTTCTTT
TRBV9,few,-,TRBJ1-1,CASSVGGSLMNTEAFF,TGTGCCAGCAGCGTAGGGGGGTCCCTCATGAACACTGAAGCTTTCTTT
TRBV6-2/TRBV6-3,-,-,TRBJ1-5,CASSYDPIYQPQHF,TGTGCCAGCAGTTACGACCCAATTTATCAGCCCCAGCATTTT
TRBV20-1,few,TRBD2,TRBJ2-2,CSARPTSGGLTGELFF,TGCAGTGCTAGACCAACTAGCGGGGGGCTCACCGGGGAGCTGTTTTTT
TRBV20-1,-,-,TRBJ1-1,CSASKREVAEAFF,TGCAGTGCAAGTAAGAGGGAAGTCGCTGAAGCTTTCTTT
TRBV4-1,-,-,TRBJ1-3,CASSQDSGRVTGNTIYF,TGCGCCAGCAGCCAAGACTCCGGGAGGGTAACTGGAAACACCATATATTTT
TRBV27,few,-,TRBJ2-1,CASSLSSPRNEQFF,TGTGCCAGCAGTTTATCCAGCCCTAGGAATGAGCAGTTCTTC
TRBV20-1,-,-,TRBJ1-5,CSAREGLSNQPQHF,TGCAGTGCTAGGGAGGGACTGAGCAATCAGCCCCAGCATTTT
TRBV7-2,few,-,TRBJ1-5,CASSPFGALNQPQHF,TGTGCCAGCAGTCCTTTTGGGGCCCTGAATCAGCCCCAGCATTTT
TRBV27,-,-,TRBJ2-1,CASSGGLPSYNEQFF,TGTGCCAGCAGCGGGGGACTCCCCTCCTACAATGAGCAGTTCTTC
TRBV27,-,-,TRBJ1-5,CASSLSWGKPQHF,TGTGCCAGCAGTTTATCTTGGGGGAAGCCCCAGCATTTT
TRBV24-1,-,TRBD2,TRBJ2-5,CATSDYQRGRIQETQYF,TGTGCCACCAGTGACTACCAGCGGGGGCGCATCCAAGAGACCCAGTACTTC
TRBV6-6,many,-,TRBJ2-1,CASSYSRGVSSYNEQFF,TGTGCCAGCAGTTACTCCCGTGGGGTGAGCTCCTACAATGAGCAGTTCTTC
TRBV19,-,TRBD2,TRBJ2-1,CASGTPASGGAYEQFF,TGTGCCAGTGGAACTCCGGCTAGCGGGGGGGCATATGAGCAGTTCTTC
TRBV7-2,many,TRBD1,TRBJ2-5,CASTEQGNTQETQYF,TGTGCCAGCACCGAACAGGGGAACACTCAAGAGACCCAGTACTTC
TRBV19,once,-,TRBJ2-1,CASSATVTNNEQFF,TGTGCCAGTAGTGCGACAGTTACCAACAATGAGCAGTTCTTC
TRBV27,few,-,TRBJ2-1,CASSLSEGYEQFF,TGTGCCAGCAGTTTATCGGAGGGCTATGAGCAGTTCTTC
TRBV7-9,-,TRBD2,TRBJ2-5,CASSFIAGGPSETQYF,TGTGCCAGCAGCTTTATAGCGGGGGGGCCGTCGGAGACCCAGTACTTC
TRBV7-9,few,-,TRBJ1-1,CATGPPTEAFF,TGTGCCACCGGCCCCCCCACTGAAGCTTTCTTT
TRBV6-6,few,-,TRBJ2-2,CASSLHPAGSNTGELFF,TGTGCCAGCAGTCTCCACCCTGCAGGGAGTAACACCGGGGAGCTGTTTTTT
TRBV10-3,-,-,TRBJ1-2,CAIREGVGYGYTF,TGTGCCATCAGAGAGGGAGTCGGCTATGGCTACACCTTC
TRBV6-2/TRBV6-3,-,-,TRBJ2-2,CASSRSGNTGELFF,TGTGCCAGCAGTCGAAGCGGGAACACCGGGGAGCTGTTTTTT
TRBV7-2,many,TRBD2,TRBJ2-3,CASSPVGGGDPTQYF,TGTGCCAGCAGCCCCGTAGGCGGGGGGGATCCGACGCAGTATTTT
TRBV2,-,-,TRBJ1-1,CASVMGGAEAFF,TGTGCCAGCGTAATGGGGGGGGCTGAAGCTTTCTTT
TRBV5-1,-,TRBD2,TRBJ2-3,CASSLTSGRRFGTDTQYF,TGCGCCAGCAGCCTAACTAGCGGGAGAAGGTTCGGGACAGATACGCAGTATTTT
TRBV4-1,-,TRBD1,TRBJ1-5,CASSHGTGYSNQPQHF,TGCGCCAGCAGCCACGGGACAGGGTATAGCAATCAGCCCCAGCATTTT
TRBV27,few,TRBD1,TRBJ1-4,CASSPYRGRRLDEKLFF,TGTGCCAGCAGTCCATACAGGGGGCGTCGGCTTGATGAAAAACTGTTTTTT
TRBV7-2,-,-,TRBJ2-1,CASSSPRERIDNEQFF,TGTGCCAGCAGCTCCCCGAGAGAGCGGATCGACAATGAGCAGTTCTTC
TRBV14,-,-,TRBJ2-7,CASSQKHPAEQYF,TGTGCCAGCAGCCAAAAACACCCTGCGGAGCAGTACTTC
TRBV18,-,TRBD1,TRBJ2-7,CASSPGTGMEAKFEQYF,TGTGCCAGCTCACCCGGGACAGGGATGGAGGCAAAATTCGAGCAGTACTTC
TRBV10-1,-,TRBD2,TRBJ2-7,CASSEVSGGDYEQYF,TGCGCCAGCAGTGAAGTCAGCGGGGGGGACTACGAGCAGTACTTC
TRBV7-6,-,TRBD1,TRBJ1-6,CASSIGDSGVVPLHF,TGTGCCAGCAGCATTGGGGACAGCGGGGTTGTACCCCTCCACTTT
TRBV19,few,TRBD1,TRBJ2-3,CASSTWTGSSTDTQYF,TGTGCCAGTAGTACCTGGACAGGTAGTAGCACAGATACGCAGTATTTT
TRBV29-1,few,-,TRBJ1-5,CSVSGTPNSNQPQHF,TGCAGCGTCTCCGGGACACCGAATAGCAATCAGCCCCAGCATTTT
TRBV10-3,-,-,TRBJ1-3,CAIREELSGNTIYF,TGTGCCATCAGGGAGGAACTATCTGGAAACACCATATATTTT
TRBV7-2,many,-,TRBJ1-1,CASSLPSPEAFF,TGTGCCAGCAGCTTACCTTCTCCCGAAGCTTTCTTT
TRBV7-6,many,-,TRBJ1-6,CASSLFQASSYNSPLHF,TGTGCCAGCAGCTTATTTCAGGCGAGCTCCTATAATTCACCCCTCCACTTT
TRBV27,-,-,TRBJ2-2,CATSGEADTGELFF,TGTGCCACCTCAGGGGAGGCAGACACCGGGGAGCTGTTTTTT
TRBV5-6,-,-,TRBJ2-5,CASSLPVGLSTSETQYF,TGTGCCAGCAGCTTGCCCGTGGGGCTCAGTACCTCCGAGACCCAGTACTTC
TRBV11-2,-,TRBD1,TRBJ1-5,CASSRGTGRADQPQHF,TGTGCCAGCAGCCGGGGGACAGGGAGGGCCGATCAGCCCCAGCATTTT
TRBV12-3/TRBV12-4,many,-,TRBJ1-6,CASSADRRTGIGDNSPLHF,TGTGCCAGCAGCGCTGACAGGAGGACGGGTATAGGGGATAATTCACCCCTCCACTTT
TRBV12-3/TRBV12-4,few,-,TRBJ1-4,CASSFGQKTNEKLFF,TGTGCCAGCAGTTTCGGGCAGAAAACTAATGAAAAACTGTTTTTT
TRBV7-8,many,-,TRBJ1-1,CASSLVPLNTEAFF,TGTGCCAGCAGCTTAGTCCCACTGAACACTGAAGCTTTCTTT